These 8 T cell receptor beta chains came from one sample sequenced in a study of T cells in Graves' hyperthyroidism and ophthalmopathy. Amplification of TCR beta CDR3 regions used RNA as the template. Using the HTBI primer set, a first-round RT-PCR was run on the TCR CDR3. TCRdb reanalysed the multiplex PCR reads using MiXCR and keeps one entry per CDR3 protein. The data show 300,000 to 450,000 distinct CDR3 sequences, roughly 13% seen once. Input material: blood. Source of these receptors: a young man with Graves' hyperthyroidism that later progressed to Graves' ophthalmopathy.

The chain carries TRBV10-3 and TRBJ2-5, with D maybe TRBD1 (6 bases). The CDR3 loop spans 12 amino acids. Trimming took 3 bases from V and 5 from J, leaving 7 bases between them. Germline V gene lookup returns CDR1 ENHRY and CDR2 SYGVKD. Here the CDR3 reads CAISDRGETQYF. For the CDR3, the DNA is TGTGCCATCAGTGACAGGGGTGAGACCCAGTACTTC.

Notes on this clonotype: Given a much more abundant clone one base away, this may be a read error. The chain combines TRBV15 with TRBJ1-4; tentative D call: TRBD1 (5 bases). This CDR3 is 15 amino acids long. Germline-derived CDR1 and CDR2 are LNHNV and YYDKDF (reference sequence). V lost 0 bases and J 3 bases, leaving 8 bases between the germline ends. Written as DNA, the CDR3 is TGTGCCACCAGCAGAGAGGACAAAGCTAATGAAAAACTGTTTTTT. Encoded protein: CATSREDKANEKLFF.

The chain recombines TRBV28 with TRBJ1-1, with D perhaps matching TRBD1 (6 bases). The CDR3 is 15 residues long. Germline V lookup: CDR1 MDHEN, CDR2 SYDVKM. Trimming removed 2 bases from V and 11 bases from J, with 21 bases in between. CDR3 region: CASSLEGGSTRRAFF. In DNA, the CDR3 is TGTGCCAGCAGTTTAGAGGGGGGAAGCACCCGACGGGCTTTCTTT.

Notes on this clonotype: It may be a read error: a sequence one base away is much more abundant. The CDR3 protein is CASKETGWQPQHF. The CDR3 nucleotides are TGTGCCAGCAAAGAAACAGGGTGGCAGCCCCAGCATTTT. The chain joins TRBV2 to TRBJ1-5; perhaps TRBD1 as D (6 bases). CDR1 and CDR2 (germline): SNHLY, FYNNEI. Deletions cut 7 bases from V and 7 bases from J, with 14 bases between. This CDR3 region has 13 residues.

The chain joins TRBV4-1 to TRBJ1-5; D gene uncertain. The ends were cut back, 1 base at V and 2 bases at J, with 12 bases in the middle. The CDR3 is 16 amino acids. Germline CDR1 and CDR2: MGHRA and YSYEKL. Here the CDR3 DNA reads TGCGCCAGCAGCCAAGTTACCCCTTCGGGCAATCAGCCCCAGCATTTT. This gives the protein CASSQVTPSGNQPQHF.

The chain has TRBV24-1 and TRBJ1-3; D is perhaps TRBD1 (5 bases). The CDR3 has 15 amino acids. Trimming pared 4 bases from V and 4 bases from J, leaving 13 bases between. In germline, CDR1 is KGHDR, CDR2 SFDVKD. CDR3 sequence (DNA): TGTGCCACCAGTGACTCGCCCCGGACAGGAAACACCATATATTTT. This sequence encodes CATSDSPRTGNTIYF.

This clonotype was observed at least ten times. The chain couples TRBV7-9 to TRBJ2-3; 10 bases match TRBD1. Trimming removed 6 bases from V and 6 bases from J; junction bases left unmatched: 9. Germline V gene lookup returns CDR1 SEHNR and CDR2 FQNEAQ (reference sequence). This CDR3 spans 15 amino acids. The CDR3 here is CASSTSGQGPDTQYF. DNA of the CDR3: TGTGCCAGCAGTACCTCGGGACAGGGGCCCGATACGCAGTATTTT.

This clonotype appeared many times. J is TRBJ2-3 and V is TRBV11-1, with D tentatively TRBD2 (6 bases). V lost 5 bases, J lost 7 bases, and 13 bases lay in between. The germline V gene has CDR1 SGHAT and CDR2 FQDESV (reference sequence). This CDR3 is 13 amino acids long. The CDR3 spells CASSLVGGNTQYF. The CDR3 DNA sequence: TGTGCCAGCAGCCTTGTGGGGGGAAATACGCAGTATTTT.